The 8 T cell receptor beta chains given below trace back to one sample, sequenced in a study of cytomegalovirus exposure and HLA in healthy donors. Repertoires were generated with immunoSEQ multiplex PCR, while TCRdb's copy carries only in-frame clones and drops some. The sample has 200,000 to 250,000 clones; roughly 84% are singletons. Sequencing input: PBMCs. The receptors were sampled from a woman aged 18-35 years in good health and CMV-seropositive.

The genes are TRBV28 and TRBJ2-3, with a possible D match to TRBD1 (5 bases). Trimming removed 11 bases from V and 0 bases from J, with 12 bases in between. Germline V gene lookup returns CDR1 MDHEN and CDR2 SYDVKM. The CDR3 extends over 13 amino acids. CDR3 in DNA: TGTGCCGCAAGGGGCGAAAGCACAGATACGCAGTATTTT. As protein: CAARGESTDTQYF.

V and J are TRBV18 and TRBJ2-7; 7 bases fit TRBD2. CDR1 and CDR2 from the germline V gene are KGHSH and LQKENI. The CDR3 totals 14 residues. V dropped 6 bases and J dropped 3; count of bases not matched to a gene: 8. This CDR3 is CASSLGGPIYEQYF. The CDR3 bases are TGTGCCAGCTCGTTGGGAGGGCCTATCTACGAGCAGTACTTC.

V gene TRBV19 combines with J gene TRBJ1-5; D possibly corresponds to TRBD1 (6 bases). CDR3 size: 16 residues. Germline loops: CDR1 LNHDA, CDR2 SQIVND (reference sequence). Trimming removed 3 bases from V and 3 bases from J, with 15 bases in between. CDR3 nucleotide sequence: TGTGCCAGTAGTATTCCGGGGTACAGGGACAATCAGCCCCAGCATTTT. Protein product: CASSIPGYRDNQPQHF.

The genes are TRBV7-6 and TRBJ2-7, with 7 bases aligning to TRBD2. Germline V lookup: CDR1 SGHVS, CDR2 FNYEAQ. The CDR3 sequence is 16 residues long. The J segment lost 1 base and the V segment lost 3 bases, leaving 9 bases of the junction unmatched. The CDR3 is CASSFDVGRTSYEQYF. The DNA of the CDR3 is TGTGCCAGCAGCTTCGACGTCGGGAGGACTTCCTACGAGCAGTACTTC.

J is TRBJ2-7 and V is TRBV28; D call uncertain. Deletions cut 1 base from V and 0 bases from J, with 16 bases between. The CDR3 is made up of 17 amino acids. Germline V gene sequence: CDR1 MDHEN, CDR2 SYDVKM. The CDR3 DNA sequence: TGTGCCAGCAGTTTATCCATCAGTTCCCCGGGCTCCTACGAGCAGTACTTC. Amino acid sequence: CASSLSISSPGSYEQYF.

This chain links TRBV13 with TRBJ2-7, with 10 nucleotides matching TRBD2. Looked up from germline, CDR1 is PRHDT and CDR2 is FYEKMQ (reference sequence). The CDR3 sequence is 18 residues long. Trimming cost V 5 bases and J 3 bases; bases outside gene matches: 16. For the CDR3, the DNA is TGTGCCAGCAGCCGGCGGGAACTAGCGGGATTGATCTTCTACGAGCAGTACTTC. It specifies CASSRRELAGLIFYEQYF.

V and J are TRBV19 and TRBJ2-3, with D perhaps matching TRBD1 (5 bases). Germline V CDR1 and CDR2: LNHDA, SQIVND (reference sequence). With 1 base removed from V and 2 bases from J, the gap between germline ends came to 10 bases. CDR3 length equals 15 residues. The CDR3 sequence: CASSIVAGYTDTQYF. CDR3 DNA sequence: TGTGCCAGTAGTATAGTGGCAGGGTACACAGATACGCAGTATTTT.

The V and J genes are TRBV30 and TRBJ1-1; a weak D match, TRBD1 (5 bases). The CDR3 is 15 amino acids. Germline lookup yields CDR1 GTSNPN and CDR2 SVGIG (reference sequence). Trimming removed 4 bases from V and 4 bases from J, with 19 bases in between. In DNA form, the CDR3 reads TGTGCCTGGACCCTACGGGAGGGGACGGGCACTGAAGCTTTCTTT. Translation: CAWTLREGTGTEAFF.